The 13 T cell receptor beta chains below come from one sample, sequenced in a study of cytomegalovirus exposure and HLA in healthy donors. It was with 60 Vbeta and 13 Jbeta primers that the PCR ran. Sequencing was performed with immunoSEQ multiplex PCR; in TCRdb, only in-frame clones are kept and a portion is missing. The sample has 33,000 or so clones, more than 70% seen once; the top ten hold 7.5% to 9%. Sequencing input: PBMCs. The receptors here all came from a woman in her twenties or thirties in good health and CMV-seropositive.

CDR3 loop: CSKKQGNTQYF. The CDR3 nucleotides are TGCAGCAAGAAACAGGGGAATACGCAGTATTTT. This chain joins TRBV29-1 and TRBJ2-3, with 7 bases aligning to TRBD1. Germline values: CDR1 SQVTM, CDR2 ANQGSEA. The J segment lost 7 bases and the V segment lost 8 bases, leaving 6 bases of the junction unmatched. This CDR3 region has 11 residues.

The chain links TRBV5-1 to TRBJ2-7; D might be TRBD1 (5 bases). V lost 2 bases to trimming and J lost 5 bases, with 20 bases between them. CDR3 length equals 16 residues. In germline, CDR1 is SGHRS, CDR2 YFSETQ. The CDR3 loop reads CASSFLEGEKAHEQYF. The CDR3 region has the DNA TGCGCCAGCAGCTTTCTAGAAGGGGAAAAAGCCCACGAGCAGTACTTC.

The CDR3 DNA sequence: TGTGCCAGTAGAGAGGGCTGGGGGAACACTGAAGCTTTCTTT. Its translation is CASREGWGNTEAFF. The J gene is TRBJ1-1, the V gene TRBV19; D is unclear. Germline assignment: CDR1 LNHDA and CDR2 SQIVND (reference sequence). With 6 bases removed from V and 1 base from J, the gap between germline ends came to 12 bases. This CDR3 is 14 amino acids long.

The CDR3 DNA follows: TGTGCCAGTCATAGTATAGATGCTGACACCGGGGAGCTGTTTTTT. The encoded protein is CASHSIDADTGELFF. This rearrangement joins TRBV19 to TRBJ2-2, with D unresolved. The germline V and J ends were trimmed by 8 bases and 3 bases, with 16 bases remaining between them. Per the germline V gene, CDR1 is LNHDA and CDR2 is SQIVND (reference sequence). The CDR3 consists of 15 residues.

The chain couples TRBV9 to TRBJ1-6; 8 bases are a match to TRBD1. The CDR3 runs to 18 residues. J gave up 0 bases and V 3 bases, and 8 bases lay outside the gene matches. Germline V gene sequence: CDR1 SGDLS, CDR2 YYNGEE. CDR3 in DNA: TGTGCCAGCAGCGCCTCAGGGGGCCTCAGCTCCTATAATTCACCCCTCCACTTT. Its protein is CASSASGGLSSYNSPLHF.

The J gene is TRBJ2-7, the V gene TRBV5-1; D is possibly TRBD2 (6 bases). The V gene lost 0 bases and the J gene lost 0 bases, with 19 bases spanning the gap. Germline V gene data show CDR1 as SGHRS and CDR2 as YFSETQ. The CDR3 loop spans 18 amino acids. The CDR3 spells CASSLGKWDSLPSYEQYF. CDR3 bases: TGCGCCAGCAGCTTGGGGAAGTGGGACTCGCTCCCCTCCTACGAGCAGTACTTC.

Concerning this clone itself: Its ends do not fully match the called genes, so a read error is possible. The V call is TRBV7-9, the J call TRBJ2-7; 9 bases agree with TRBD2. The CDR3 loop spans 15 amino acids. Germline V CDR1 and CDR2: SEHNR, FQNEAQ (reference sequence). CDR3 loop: CSSSLGSGRFGEQYF. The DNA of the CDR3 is TGTTCCAGCAGCTTAGGGAGCGGGAGGTTTGGGGAGCAGTACTTC.

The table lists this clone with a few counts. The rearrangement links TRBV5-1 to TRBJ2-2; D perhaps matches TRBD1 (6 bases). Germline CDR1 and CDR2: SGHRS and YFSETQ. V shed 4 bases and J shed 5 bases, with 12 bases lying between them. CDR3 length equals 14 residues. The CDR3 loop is CASSTDSQTGELFF. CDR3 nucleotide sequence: TGCGCCAGCAGCACGGACAGTCAGACCGGGGAGCTGTTTTTT.

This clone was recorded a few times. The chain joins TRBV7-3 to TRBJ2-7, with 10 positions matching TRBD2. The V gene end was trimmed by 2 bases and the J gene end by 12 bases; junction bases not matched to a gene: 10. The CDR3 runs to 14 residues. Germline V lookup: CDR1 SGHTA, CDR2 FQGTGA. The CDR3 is CASSLLASGSLAYF. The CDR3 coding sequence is TGTGCCAGCAGCTTATTGGCTAGCGGGAGCCTAGCGTACTTC.

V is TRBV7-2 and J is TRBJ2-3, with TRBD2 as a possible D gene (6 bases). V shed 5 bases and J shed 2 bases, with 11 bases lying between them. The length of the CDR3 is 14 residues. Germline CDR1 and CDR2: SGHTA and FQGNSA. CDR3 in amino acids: CASSSRGDTDTQYF. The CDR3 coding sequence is TGTGCCAGCAGCAGCCGCGGGGACACAGATACGCAGTATTTT.

CDR3 region: CASSLLRTSGFTGELFF. The DNA of the CDR3 is TGTGCCAGCAGCTTATTAAGAACTAGCGGGTTCACCGGGGAGCTGTTTTTT. This chain links TRBV7-2 with TRBJ2-2; 9 bases fit TRBD2. This CDR3 region has 17 residues. The V segment lost 2 bases and the J segment 4 bases; nucleotides outside the gene matches: 8. Germline V gene sequence: CDR1 SGHTA, CDR2 FQGNSA.

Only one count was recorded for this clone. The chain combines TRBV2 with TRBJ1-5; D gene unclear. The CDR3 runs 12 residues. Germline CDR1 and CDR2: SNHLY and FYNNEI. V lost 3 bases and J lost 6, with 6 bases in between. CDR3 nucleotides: TGTGCCAGCAGTGAGAGCCTTCAGCCCCAGCATTTT. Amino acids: CASSESLQPQHF. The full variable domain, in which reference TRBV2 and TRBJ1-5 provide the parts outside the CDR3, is EPEVTQTPSHQVTQMGQEVILRCVPISNHLYFYWYRQILGQKVEFLVSFYNNEISEKSEIFDDQFSVERPDGSNFTLKIRSTKLEDSAMYFCASSESLQPQHFGDGTRLSIL.

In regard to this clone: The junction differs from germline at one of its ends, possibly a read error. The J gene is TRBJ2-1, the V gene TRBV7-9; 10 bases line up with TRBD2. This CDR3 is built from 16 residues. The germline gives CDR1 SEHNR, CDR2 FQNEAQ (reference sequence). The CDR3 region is CSSSPLAGAFYNEQFF. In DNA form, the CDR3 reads TGTTCCAGCAGCCCCCTAGCGGGGGCTTTCTACAATGAGCAGTTCTTC.